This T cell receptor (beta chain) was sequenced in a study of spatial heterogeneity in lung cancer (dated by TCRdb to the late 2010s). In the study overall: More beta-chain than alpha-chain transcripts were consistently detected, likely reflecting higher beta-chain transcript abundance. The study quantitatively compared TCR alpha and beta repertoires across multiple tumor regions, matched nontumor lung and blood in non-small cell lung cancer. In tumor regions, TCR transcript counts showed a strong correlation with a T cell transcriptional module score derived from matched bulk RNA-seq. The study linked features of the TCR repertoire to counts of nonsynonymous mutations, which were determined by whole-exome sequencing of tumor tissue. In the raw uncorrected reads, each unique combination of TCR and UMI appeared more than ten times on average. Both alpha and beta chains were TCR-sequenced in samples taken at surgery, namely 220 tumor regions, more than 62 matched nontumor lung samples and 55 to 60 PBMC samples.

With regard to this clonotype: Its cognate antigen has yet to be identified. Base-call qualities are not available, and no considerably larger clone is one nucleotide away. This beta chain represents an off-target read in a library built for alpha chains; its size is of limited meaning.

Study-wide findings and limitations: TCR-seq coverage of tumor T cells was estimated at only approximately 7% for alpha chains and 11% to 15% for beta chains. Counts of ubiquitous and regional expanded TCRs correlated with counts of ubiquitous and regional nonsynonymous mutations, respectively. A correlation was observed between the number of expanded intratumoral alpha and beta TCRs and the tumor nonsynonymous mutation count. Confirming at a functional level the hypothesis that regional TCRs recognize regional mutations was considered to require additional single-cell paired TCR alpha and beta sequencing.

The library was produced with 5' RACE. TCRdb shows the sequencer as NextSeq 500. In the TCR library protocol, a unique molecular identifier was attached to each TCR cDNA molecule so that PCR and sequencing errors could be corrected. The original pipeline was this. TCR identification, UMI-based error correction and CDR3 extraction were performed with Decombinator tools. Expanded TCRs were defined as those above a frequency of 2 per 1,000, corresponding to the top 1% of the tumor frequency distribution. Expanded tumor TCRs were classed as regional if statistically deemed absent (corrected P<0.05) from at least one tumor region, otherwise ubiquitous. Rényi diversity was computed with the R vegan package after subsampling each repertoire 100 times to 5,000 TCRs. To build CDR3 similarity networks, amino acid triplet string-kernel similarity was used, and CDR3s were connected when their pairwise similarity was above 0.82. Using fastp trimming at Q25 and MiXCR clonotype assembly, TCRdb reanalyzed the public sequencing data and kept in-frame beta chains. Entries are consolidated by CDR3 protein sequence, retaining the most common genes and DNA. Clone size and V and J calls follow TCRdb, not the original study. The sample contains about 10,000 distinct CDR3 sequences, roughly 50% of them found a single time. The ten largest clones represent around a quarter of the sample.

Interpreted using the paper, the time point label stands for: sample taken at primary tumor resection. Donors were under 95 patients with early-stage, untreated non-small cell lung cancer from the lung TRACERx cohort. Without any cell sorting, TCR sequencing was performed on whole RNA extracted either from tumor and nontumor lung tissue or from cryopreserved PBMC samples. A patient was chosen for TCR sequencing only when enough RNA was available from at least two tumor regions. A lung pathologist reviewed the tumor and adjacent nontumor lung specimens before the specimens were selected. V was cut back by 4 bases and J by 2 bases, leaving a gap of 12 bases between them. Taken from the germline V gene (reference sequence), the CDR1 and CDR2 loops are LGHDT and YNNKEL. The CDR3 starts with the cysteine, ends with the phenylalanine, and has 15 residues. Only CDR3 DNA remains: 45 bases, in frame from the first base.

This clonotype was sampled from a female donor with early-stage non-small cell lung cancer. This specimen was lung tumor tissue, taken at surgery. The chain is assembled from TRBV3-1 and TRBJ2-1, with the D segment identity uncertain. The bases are TGTGCCAGCAGCCCTAGGTATCGACCCTACAATGAGCAGTTCTTC. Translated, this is CASSPRYRPYNEQFF.